The 12 T cell receptor beta chains given below trace back to one sample, sequenced in a study of PD-1 blockade in classical Hodgkin lymphoma. Time point indicated: cycle 4 day 1 (C4D1), after 6 weeks of nivolumab. No patient escaped relapse after autologous stem cell transplantation, and brentuximab vedotin exposure varied. The assay was immunoSEQ multiplex PCR, and TCRdb's table has in-frame clones only and misses some. This sample has tens of thousands of clones, with more than 75% found just once. The sample in question was peripheral blood mononuclear cells (PBMCs), obtained before the fourth cycle of nivolumab. The receptors here all came from a human donor with classical Hodgkin lymphoma.

The chain recombines TRBV28 with TRBJ1-1, with D possibly TRBD1 on 6 matching bases. Trimming cost V 5 bases and J 0 bases, with 13 bases left between them. This CDR3 has 15 residues. CDR1 is MDHEN and CDR2 is SYDVKM in the germline V gene. The CDR3 loop reads CASSTGQKLNTEAFF. Written as DNA, the CDR3 is TGTGCCAGCAGTACTGGACAGAAACTGAACACTGAAGCTTTCTTT.

This chain connects TRBV4-1 to TRBJ2-7, with D perhaps matching TRBD1 (6 bases). The CDR3 consists of 13 residues. CDR1 is MGHRA and CDR2 is YSYEKL in the germline V gene. V was pared by 1 base and J by 6 bases, with 10 bases between. The CDR3 region has the DNA TGCGCCAGCAGCCAAGCCGACAGGTCCGAGCAGTACTTC. Translating gives CASSQADRSEQYF.

This clone came up once. The V and J genes are TRBV4-1 and TRBJ1-4, with D uncertain. The CDR3 sequence is 15 residues long. Germline values: CDR1 MGHRA, CDR2 YSYEKL. Trimming removed 3 bases from V and 0 bases from J, with 8 bases in between. CDR3 loop: CASSQSLATNEKLFF. The CDR3 DNA reads as TGCGCCAGCAGCCAGTCCCTTGCAACTAATGAAAAACTGTTTTTT.

The rearrangement links TRBV27 to TRBJ2-7; D might be TRBD1 (6 bases). Trimming cost V 6 bases and J 5 bases, with 14 bases left between them. The CDR3 runs to 13 residues. The germline V gene has CDR1 MNHEY and CDR2 SMNVEV (reference sequence). The CDR3 loop is CASSLTGKHEQYF. CDR3 DNA: TGTGCCAGCAGCCTCACAGGGAAACACGAGCAGTACTTC.

This clone was seen only once. The rearrangement links TRBV27 to TRBJ2-3; D not resolved. CDR1 is MNHEY, CDR2 SMNVEV, per germline (reference sequence). The CDR3 has 16 amino acids. V gave up 2 bases and J gave up 3 bases, with 15 bases separating them. The CDR3 protein is CASSLMRSKLTDTQYF. The CDR3 nucleotides are TGTGCCAGCAGTTTAATGCGCAGCAAGTTGACAGATACGCAGTATTTT.

V and J are TRBV9 and TRBJ1-2, with a weak D call TRBD1 (6 bases). The ends were cut back, 3 bases at V and 6 bases at J, with 18 bases in the middle. The CDR3 loop spans 15 amino acids. CDR1 is SGDLS and CDR2 is YYNGEE in the germline V gene. In DNA, the CDR3 is TGTGCCAGCAGCGCACAAATACAGGGTATTGATGGCTACACCTTC. Translating gives CASSAQIQGIDGYTF.

The CDR3 here is CASSRLAGSTDTQYF. CDR3 in DNA: TGTGCCAGCAGTAGACTAGCGGGGAGCACAGATACGCAGTATTTT. The rearrangement joins TRBV6-1 to TRBJ2-3, with 11 bases fitting TRBD2. Losses at the gene ends were 5 bases for V and 0 bases for J; bases not matched to a gene: 1. The CDR3 is 15 amino acids. In germline, CDR1 is MNHNS, CDR2 SASEGT.

Sample share makes this clone medium-sized. This chain connects TRBV19 to TRBJ2-7; a weak D match, TRBD1 (5 bases). Trimming cost V 6 bases and J 7 bases, with 16 bases left between them. Germline-derived CDR1 and CDR2 are LNHDA and SQIVND (reference sequence). This CDR3 comprises 13 residues. This chain's CDR3 is CASSGRAGQEQYF. The CDR3 DNA reads TGTGCCAGTAGCGGCCGGGCAGGGCAAGAGCAGTACTTC.

The chain combines TRBV6-5 with TRBJ1-2; maybe TRBD1 (6 bases). Germline assignment: CDR1 MNHEY and CDR2 SVGAGI. Trimming removed 0 bases from V and 6 bases from J, with 11 bases in between. The CDR3 has 14 residues. DNA of the CDR3: TGTGCCAGCAGTTACTCCGGGGGGCGGGATGGCTACACCTTC. Residues: CASSYSGGRDGYTF.

The J gene is TRBJ1-6, the V gene TRBV19, with a weak D call TRBD1 (6 bases). Germline assignment: CDR1 LNHDA and CDR2 SQIVND (reference sequence). The CDR3 runs to 13 residues. Deletions cut 9 bases from V and 3 bases from J, with 9 bases between. CDR3 DNA: TGTGCCAGCCAGGACAGCTATAATTCACCCCTCCACTTT. Its translation is CASQDSYNSPLHF.

The chain combines TRBV6-4 with TRBJ2-1; D ambiguous. Germline values: CDR1 MRHNA, CDR2 SNTAGT. The CDR3 is 14 residues long. Trimming took 11 bases from V and 3 from J, leaving 17 bases between them. The CDR3 protein is CAGTSMDLYNEQFF. DNA for the CDR3: TGTGCCGGTACGTCCATGGACCTCTACAATGAGCAGTTCTTC.

The chain combines TRBV29-1 with TRBJ1-2; 10 bases map to TRBD1. After removal of 7 bases from V and 8 bases from J, the junction contained 4 bases not matched to a gene. This CDR3 region has 11 residues. CDR1 and CDR2 (germline): SQVTM, ANQGSEA. The CDR3 protein is CSAWTGGGYTF. In DNA, the CDR3 is TGCAGCGCCTGGACAGGGGGAGGCTACACCTTC. Looking up the rest from reference TRBV29-1 and TRBJ1-2 gives the full variable domain: SAVISQKPSRDICQRGTSLTIQCQVDSQVTMMFWYRQQPGQSLTLIATANQGSEATYESGFVIDKFPISRPNLTFSTLTVSNMSPEDSSIYLCSAWTGGGYTFGSGTRLTVV.